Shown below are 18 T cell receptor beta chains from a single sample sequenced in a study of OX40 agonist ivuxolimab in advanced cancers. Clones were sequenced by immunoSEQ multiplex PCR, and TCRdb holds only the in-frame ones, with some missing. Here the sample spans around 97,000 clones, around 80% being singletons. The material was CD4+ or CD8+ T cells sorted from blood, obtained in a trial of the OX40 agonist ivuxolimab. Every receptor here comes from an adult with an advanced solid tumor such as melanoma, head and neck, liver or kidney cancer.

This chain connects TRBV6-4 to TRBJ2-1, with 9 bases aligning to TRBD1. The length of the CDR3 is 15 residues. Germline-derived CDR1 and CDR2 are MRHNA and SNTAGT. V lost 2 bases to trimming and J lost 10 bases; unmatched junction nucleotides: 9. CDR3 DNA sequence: TGTGCCAGCAGTGACCGTTATGGGACAGGGAAGGAGCAGTTCTTC. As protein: CASSDRYGTGKEQFF.

The CDR3 loop is CASSILAGVPNNEQFF. CDR3 DNA sequence: TGTGCCAGTAGTATCTTGGCGGGGGTTCCGAACAATGAGCAGTTCTTC. The chain links TRBV19 to TRBJ2-1; 7 nucleotides align to TRBD2. The CDR3 consists of 16 residues. Per germline, CDR1 LNHDA and CDR2 SQIVND (reference sequence). The trim removed 3 bases at V and 5 bases at J, leaving 10 bases unmatched.

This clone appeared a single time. CDR3 bases: TGCGCCAGCAGTCCAACCTCGGGACAGGGGGCTATTGGCTACACCTTC. Encoded protein: CASSPTSGQGAIGYTF. The rearrangement links TRBV10-1 to TRBJ1-2, with 12 bases aligning to TRBD1. CDR3 length: 16 residues. V lost 5 bases, J lost 7 bases, and 11 bases stayed unmatched. CDR1 WNHNN and CDR2 SYGVQD come from the germline V gene (reference sequence).

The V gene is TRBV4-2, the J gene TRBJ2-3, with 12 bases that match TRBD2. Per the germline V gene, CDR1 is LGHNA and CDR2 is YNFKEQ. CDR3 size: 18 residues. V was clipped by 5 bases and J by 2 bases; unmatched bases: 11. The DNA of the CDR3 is TGTGCCAGCAGCTTAGCATCCCTAGCGGGGGGGCCCACAGATACGCAGTATTTT. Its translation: CASSLASLAGGPTDTQYF.

The CDR3 sequence: CAWSGSGRTEAFF. CDR3 nucleotides: TGTGCCTGGAGTGGGAGCGGGAGGACTGAAGCTTTCTTT. The chain links TRBV30 to TRBJ1-1; D is undetermined. Germline lookup yields CDR1 GTSNPN and CDR2 SVGIG (reference sequence). CDR3 size: 13 residues. Trimming cost V 1 base and J 5 bases, with 11 bases left between them.

The CDR3 region has the DNA TGTGCCAGCAGCTTAGGGGCAGGCTACTCCTACGAGCAGTACTTC. It specifies CASSLGAGYSYEQYF. The V gene is TRBV7-9, the J gene TRBJ2-7, with D unresolved. This CDR3 is built from 15 residues. Germline V gene data show CDR1 as SEHNR and CDR2 as FQNEAQ (reference sequence). V lost 1 base, J lost 0 bases, and 10 bases lay in between.

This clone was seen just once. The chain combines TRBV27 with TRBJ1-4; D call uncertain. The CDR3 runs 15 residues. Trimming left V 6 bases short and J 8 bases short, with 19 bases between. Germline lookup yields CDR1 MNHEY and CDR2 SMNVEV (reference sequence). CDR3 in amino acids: CASRRNSGLREKLFF. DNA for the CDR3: TGTGCCAGCAGGCGCAACAGCGGGTTGAGAGAAAAACTGTTTTTT.

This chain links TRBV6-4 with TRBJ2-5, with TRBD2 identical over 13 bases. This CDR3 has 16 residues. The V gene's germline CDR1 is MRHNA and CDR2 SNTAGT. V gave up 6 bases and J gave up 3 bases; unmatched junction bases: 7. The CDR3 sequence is CASRDHGLAGEETQYF. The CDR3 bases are TGTGCCAGCAGGGATCACGGACTAGCGGGAGAAGAGACCCAGTACTTC.

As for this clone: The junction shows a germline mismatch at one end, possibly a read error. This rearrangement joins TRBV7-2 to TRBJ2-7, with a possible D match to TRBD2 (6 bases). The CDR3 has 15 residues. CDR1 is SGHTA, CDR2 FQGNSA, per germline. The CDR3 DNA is TGTGCCAGCAACTTAGAGGAGGGATCCGGGTACGAGCAGTACTTC. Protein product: CASNLEEGSGYEQYF.

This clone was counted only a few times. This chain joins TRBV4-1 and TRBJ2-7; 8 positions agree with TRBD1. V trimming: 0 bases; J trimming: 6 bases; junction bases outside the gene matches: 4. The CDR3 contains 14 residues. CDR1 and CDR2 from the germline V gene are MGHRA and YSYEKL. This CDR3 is CASSQDPGTGEQYF. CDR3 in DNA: TGCGCCAGCAGCCAAGACCCGGGGACAGGCGAGCAGTACTTC.

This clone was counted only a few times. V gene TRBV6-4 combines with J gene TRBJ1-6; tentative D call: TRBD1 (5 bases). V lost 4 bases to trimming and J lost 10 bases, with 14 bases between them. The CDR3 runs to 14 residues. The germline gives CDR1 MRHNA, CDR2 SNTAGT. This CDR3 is CASSAEGQGSPLHF. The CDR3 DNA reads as TGTGCCAGCAGTGCAGAGGGTCAGGGATCACCCCTCCACTTT.

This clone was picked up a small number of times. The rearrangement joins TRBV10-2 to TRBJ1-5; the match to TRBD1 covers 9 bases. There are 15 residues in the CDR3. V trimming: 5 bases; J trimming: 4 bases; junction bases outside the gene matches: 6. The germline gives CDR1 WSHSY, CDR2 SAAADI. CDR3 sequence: CASSYWTGENQPQHF. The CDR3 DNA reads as TGCGCCAGCAGTTATTGGACAGGGGAAAATCAGCCCCAGCATTTT.

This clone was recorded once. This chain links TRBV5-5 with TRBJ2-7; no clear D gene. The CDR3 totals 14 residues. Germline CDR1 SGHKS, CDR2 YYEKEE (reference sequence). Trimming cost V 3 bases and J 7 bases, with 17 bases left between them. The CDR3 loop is CASSSRAWVREQYF. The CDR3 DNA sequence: TGTGCCAGCAGCTCCCGGGCCTGGGTTCGGGAGCAGTACTTC.

CDR3 DNA sequence: TGTGCCAGCAGCATAAAAGGGAAGCAGGGGGCCGAACTCATTAATTACAATGAGCAGTTCTTC. Translated, it gives CASSIKGKQGAELINYNEQFF. The chain couples TRBV21-1 to TRBJ2-1; the table's D call of TRBD1 was not tested on the DNA. TRBV21-1 is assigned pseudogene status. The CDR3 consists of 21 residues.

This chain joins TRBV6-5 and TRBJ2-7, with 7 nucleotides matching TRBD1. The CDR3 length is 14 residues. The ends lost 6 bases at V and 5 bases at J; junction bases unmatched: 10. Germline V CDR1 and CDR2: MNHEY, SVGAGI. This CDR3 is CASSPTWTGNEQYF. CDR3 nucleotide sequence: TGTGCCAGCAGCCCTACCTGGACAGGAAACGAGCAGTACTTC.

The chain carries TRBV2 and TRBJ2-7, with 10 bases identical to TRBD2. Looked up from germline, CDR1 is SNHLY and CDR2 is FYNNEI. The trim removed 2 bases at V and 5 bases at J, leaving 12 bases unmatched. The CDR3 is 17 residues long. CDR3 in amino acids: CASSERGRAGGRNEQYF. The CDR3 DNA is TGTGCCAGCAGTGAAAGGGGACGAGCGGGAGGGCGGAACGAGCAGTACTTC. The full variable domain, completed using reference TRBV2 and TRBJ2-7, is EPEVTQTPSHQVTQMGQEVILRCVPISNHLYFYWYRQILGQKVEFLVSFYNNEISEKSEIFDDQFSVERPDGSNFTLKIRSTKLEDSAMYFCASSERGRAGGRNEQYFGPGTRLTVT.

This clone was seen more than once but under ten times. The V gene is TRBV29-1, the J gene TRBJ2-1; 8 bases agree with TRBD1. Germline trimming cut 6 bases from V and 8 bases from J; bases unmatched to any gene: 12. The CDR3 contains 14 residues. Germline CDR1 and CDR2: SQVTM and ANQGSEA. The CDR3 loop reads CSVGFRGLGDEQFF. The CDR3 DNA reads TGCAGCGTAGGTTTCAGGGGGCTTGGGGATGAGCAGTTCTTC.

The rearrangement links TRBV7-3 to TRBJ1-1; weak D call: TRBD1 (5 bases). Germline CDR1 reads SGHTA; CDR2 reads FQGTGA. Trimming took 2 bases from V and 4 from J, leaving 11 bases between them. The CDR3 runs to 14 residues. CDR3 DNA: TGTGCCAGCAGCTTAGATGGGGGGATCACTGAAGCTTTCTTT. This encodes CASSLDGGITEAFF. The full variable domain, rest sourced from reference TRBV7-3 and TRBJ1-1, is GAGVSQTPSNKVTEKGKYVELRCDPISGHTALYWYRQSLGQGPEFLIYFQGTGAADDSGLPNDRFFAVRPEGSVSTLKIQRTERGDSAVYLCASSLDGGITEAFFGQGTRLTVV.